The 5 T cell receptor beta chains presented below share a single source sample, sequenced in a study of blood T cell repertoires in COVID-19. TCRdb keeps only in-frame clones here, not all; method: immunoSEQ multiplex PCR. The table lists 84,000 or so clones, just under 85% of them singletons. Input material: peripheral blood. The receptor set was obtained from a man older than 75 with active or convalescent COVID-19.

The chain employs TRBV2 and TRBJ2-3; 12 positions match TRBD2. The germline V gene encodes CDR1 SNHLY and CDR2 FYNNEI. The CDR3 consists of 15 residues. V shed 7 bases and J 0 bases; nucleotides not matched to a gene: 2. The CDR3 region is CASKGTSGSTDTQYF. The CDR3, as DNA: TGTGCCAGCAAAGGGACTAGCGGGAGCACAGATACGCAGTATTTT.

This clone showed up just once. J is TRBJ2-3 and V is TRBV10-3; D is uncertain. V was trimmed by 4 bases and J by 4 bases, leaving 9 bases between them. The CDR3 length is 13 residues. Germline V gene lookup returns CDR1 ENHRY and CDR2 SYGVKD. This CDR3 is CAISGGIADTQYF. As DNA, the CDR3 is TGTGCCATCAGTGGAGGCATCGCAGATACGCAGTATTTT.

The sample holds one count of this clone. V usage is TRBV5-6 and J usage is TRBJ2-5; 9 nucleotides match TRBD1. The germline CDR1 and CDR2 sequences are SGHDT and YYEEEE. CDR3 length equals 13 residues. The junction had 7 bases not matched to a gene; V was cut back by 4 bases and J by 9 bases. CDR3 in DNA: TGTGCCAGCAGCCAAAGACAGGGGGGGGCCCAGTACTTC. It codes for CASSQRQGGAQYF.

The chain links TRBV19 to TRBJ2-2; D is possibly TRBD1 (5 bases). The ends were cut back, 3 bases at V and 1 base at J, with 9 bases in the middle. This CDR3 has 15 residues. From germline, CDR1 is LNHDA and CDR2 SQIVND (reference sequence). The CDR3 DNA reads TGTGCCAGTAGTATTATGCAGGGGAACACCGGGGAGCTGTTTTTT. Protein sequence: CASSIMQGNTGELFF.

This clone was recorded a few times. The gene calls are TRBV29-1 and TRBJ1-2; the match to TRBD1 covers 7 bases. After removal of 8 bases from V and 4 bases from J, the junction contained 7 bases not matched to a gene. Germline-derived CDR1 and CDR2 are SQVTM and ANQGSEA. The CDR3 covers 12 residues. The CDR3 DNA follows: TGCAGCCTAGGGGGCGGCGGCTATGGCTACACCTTC. Amino acid sequence: CSLGGGGYGYTF.